The entry below describes one T cell receptor (beta chain). Its antigen target is currently unknown. Base quality data are lacking; no much larger clone is found one base away. The germline V end is reduced by 4 bases and the J end by 0 bases; junction bases left unmatched: 11. The CDR3 spans 17 residues, from the cysteine through the phenylalanine. Only CDR3 DNA is held: 51 bases, read in frame from base 1. The germline V gene sets CDR1 to SGHRS and CDR2 to YFSETQ. The CDR3 regions of human TCRbeta chains were analyzed by immunosequencing. Turning to the authors' computational methods: Repertoire TCRs were checked for matches against a reference library of SARS-CoV-2-specific TCRs that had been generated using the MIRA antigen-specificity platform. Breadth meant the fraction of unique TCRs that were SARS-CoV-2-associated, whereas depth meant the fraction of total T cells that were SARS-CoV-2-associated. Each spike-specific TCR was assigned to its reactive spike region and to a CD4 or CD8 class using the MIRA data. Log10-transformed breadth and depth values were compared by one-way ANOVA with Sidak's multiple comparisons tests. The source is immuneACCESS, and TCRdb retained only in-frame sequences with V and J called. Part of the clones is not carried over; for the studies checked, unresolved V genes explain less than half of this, and the remainder is unexplained. The V and J calls and the clone size are those of that table, but D and trimming were determined from the DNA. The sample table records more than 150,000 clones; 88% of these occur just once. The top ten hold 25% to 30% of the sample.

Per the publication, the time point label means: about 28 days (+/-7) after the second vaccine dose. AZD1222 recipients whose second dose came at about 4 weeks and those whose second dose came at about 12 weeks were combined into one group, since spike-specific TCR depth and breadth did not differ between the two schedules. The vaccinee samples were drawn from two UK trials, COV001 and COV002, one of which was a single-blind randomized controlled phase 2/3 trial testing AZD1222 (ChAdOx1 nCoV-19) in healthy adults. Trial participant PBMC samples were collected at day 0 and day 28 after the second dose for TCRbeta chain sequencing. These data belong to a study of T cell responses to AZD1222 COVID-19 vaccine (dated by TCRdb to about 2021). Describing the broader study: A total of under 250 trial participants underwent TCR sequencing, of whom roughly 210 had received two doses of AZD1222 and some 25 had received two doses of the MenACWY control vaccine. Trial participants were enrolled by age into 18-55, 56-69 and 70-plus year subgroups, with around 140, 26 and 57 TCR-sequenced participants respectively. The study at large found these results: In the small 56-69-year group, the increase in depth fell short of significance, most likely because of low power. Epitopes outside the regions mutated in the B.1.351 and B.1.1.7 variants were reportedly recognized by nearly half of the unique spike-specific TCRs. CD4 TCRs associated with the vaccine covered the entire spike protein, and the dominant responses were in regions 160-218 and 743-854. Most participants were white British and females outnumbered males, and the authors suggested that clonal diversity may have been underestimated. Conclusions about previously exposed vaccinees were limited because only 5 or 6 AZD1222 recipients were SARS-CoV-2 seropositive at baseline. No day 14 peak-response samples were available, so repertoires were characterized only after the peak T cell response. Spike-specific TCR breadth and depth rose significantly after two AZD1222 doses compared with day 0 and with MenACWY recipients.

The chain links TRBV5-1 with TRBJ2-7; a stretch of 9 junction bases matches TRBD1. The specimen was peripheral blood, collected 28 days after the second AZD1222 dose. The source is an adult who received the AZD1222 COVID-19 vaccine. Here is the DNA: TGCGCCAGCAGCCGGGGACAGGGTTCCCCCTTCTCCTACGAGCAGTACTTC. Its translation is CASSRGQGSPFSYEQYF.